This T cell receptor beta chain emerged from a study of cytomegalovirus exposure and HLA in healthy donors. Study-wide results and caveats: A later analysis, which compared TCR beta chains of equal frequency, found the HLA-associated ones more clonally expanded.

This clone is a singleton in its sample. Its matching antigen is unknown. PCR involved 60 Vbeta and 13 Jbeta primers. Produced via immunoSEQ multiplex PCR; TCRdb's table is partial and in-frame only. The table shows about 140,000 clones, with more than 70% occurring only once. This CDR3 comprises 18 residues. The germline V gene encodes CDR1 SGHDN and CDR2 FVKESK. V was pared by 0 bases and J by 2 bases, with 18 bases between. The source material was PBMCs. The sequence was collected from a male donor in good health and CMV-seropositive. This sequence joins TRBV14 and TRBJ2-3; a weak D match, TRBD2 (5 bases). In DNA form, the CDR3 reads TGTGCCAGCAGCCAAGAACTGCGGACTTCAGATTTCACAGATACGCAGTATTTT. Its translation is CASSQELRTSDFTDTQYF.